This T cell receptor beta chain was captured in a study of T cells in Graves' hyperthyroidism and ophthalmopathy. Study-level findings and limits: The blood repertoire included most of the expanded thyroid clonotypes above 0.001.

From RNA transcripts, TCR beta CDR3 regions were amplified. RT-PCR in the first round (using the HTBI primer set) targeted the TCR CDR3. A single record per CDR3 protein comes from TCRdb applying MiXCR to the multiplex PCR reads. The sample has 110,000 to 150,000 distinct CDR3 sequences, 22% seen once; the top ten hold around 70%. As regards this clonotype: What it binds is unknown.

The clonotype originates from a woman in her forties or fifties with Graves' hyperthyroidism that later progressed to Graves' ophthalmopathy. Sequencing was carried out using blood.

Written as DNA, the CDR3 is TGTGCCAGCAGCTTGGATCAGGGGACAAGGTACGAGCAGTACTTC. Its protein product is CASSLDQGTRYEQYF. The chain recombines TRBV11-2 with TRBJ2-7, with D perhaps TRBD1 (6 bases). Germline V CDR1 and CDR2: SGHAT, FQNNGV. Trimming stripped 3 bases from V and 4 bases from J, with 16 bases between. The CDR3 loop spans 15 amino acids.